The source of this T cell receptor beta chain is a study of Ad26.COV2.S vaccination and SARS-CoV-2 variants. The table came from immunoSEQ multiplex PCR; TCRdb's copy has only in-frame clones and leaves some out. Of around 450,000 clones in the sample, about nine tenths were seen once. Regarding treatment: 19 received Ad26.COV2.S at low or high dose, single or two shots; five or six received placebo; per-sample allocation not given. Specimen acquisition occurred on day 63 following the initial vaccine or placebo injection. Worth noting for this clone: The antigen is undetermined. This specimen includes other DNA sequences encoding the same CDR3.

The length of the CDR3 is 12 residues. The V end lost 4 bases, the J end lost 6 bases, and 6 bases lay between the germline ends. Findings of the study overall: Breadth, reportedly substantial, characterized the spike-specific CD8+ and CD4+ T cell responses after vaccination.

The sample was peripheral blood, taken in a trial of Ad26.COV2.S vaccine versus placebo. The receptor's source is a person between 18 and 59 years old who received the Ad26.COV2.S COVID-19 vaccine or a placebo. The V gene is TRBV12-3 or TRBV12-4, the J gene TRBJ2-2; D uncertain. The CDR3 region is CASSSSAGELFF. CDR3 nucleotide sequence: TGTGCCAGCAGTTCGTCGGCCGGGGAGCTGTTTTTT.